This T cell receptor (beta chain) comes out of a study of shared clonotypes between healthy human individuals. Study findings and constraints: A handful of donors showed sharing of approximately 5% of naive CD4 clonotypes.

Clones were sequenced by immunoSEQ multiplex PCR, and TCRdb holds only the in-frame ones, with some missing. The sample holds 2,100,000 or so clones, about 94% seen once. The CDR3 consists of 11 residues. Between the trimmed V and J ends, which lost 5 bases and 1 base, there was a span of 3 bases. Germline loops: CDR1 MNHEY, CDR2 SMNVEV (reference sequence). On this clone: Its matching antigen is unknown. A much bigger clone sits one base away, suggesting this may be a read error.

The TCR comes from a man aged 18-30 years in good health. Sequences were obtained from naive CD4+ T cells sorted from blood. Indicated subset: CD45RA+ positively selected. This chain joins TRBV27 and TRBJ2-7; D gene unclear. CDR3 protein: CASSESYEQYF. The CDR3 DNA is TGTGCCAGCAGTGAGTCCTACGAGCAGTACTTC.